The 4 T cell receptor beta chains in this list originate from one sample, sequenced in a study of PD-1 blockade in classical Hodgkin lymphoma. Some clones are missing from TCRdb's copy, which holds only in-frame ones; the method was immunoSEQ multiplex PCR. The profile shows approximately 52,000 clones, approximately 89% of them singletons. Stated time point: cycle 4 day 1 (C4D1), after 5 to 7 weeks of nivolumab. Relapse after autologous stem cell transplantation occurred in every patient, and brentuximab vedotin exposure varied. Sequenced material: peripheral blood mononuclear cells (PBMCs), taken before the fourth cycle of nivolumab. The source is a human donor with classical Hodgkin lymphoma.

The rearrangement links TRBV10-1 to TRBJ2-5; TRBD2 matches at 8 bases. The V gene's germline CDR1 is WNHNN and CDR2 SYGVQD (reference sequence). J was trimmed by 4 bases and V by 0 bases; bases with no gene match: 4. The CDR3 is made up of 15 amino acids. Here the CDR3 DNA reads TGCGCCAGCAGTGAGTCTAGCGGGATCTCAGAGACCCAGTACTTC. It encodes CASSESSGISETQYF.

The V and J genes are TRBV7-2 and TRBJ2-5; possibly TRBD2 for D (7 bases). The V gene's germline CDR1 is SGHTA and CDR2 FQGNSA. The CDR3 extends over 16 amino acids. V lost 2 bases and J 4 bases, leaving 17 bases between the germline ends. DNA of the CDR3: TGTGCCAGCAGCTTATCCCTCGGGGGGCTAGGAGAGACCCAGTACTTC. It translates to CASSLSLGGLGETQYF.

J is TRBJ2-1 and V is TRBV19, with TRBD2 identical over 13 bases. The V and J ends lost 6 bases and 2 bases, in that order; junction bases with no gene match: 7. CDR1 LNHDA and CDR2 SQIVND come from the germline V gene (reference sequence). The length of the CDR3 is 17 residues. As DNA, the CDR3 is TGTGCCAGTAGCCTCCGACTAGCGGGAGGTCCCTACAATGAGCAGTTCTTC. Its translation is CASSLRLAGGPYNEQFF.

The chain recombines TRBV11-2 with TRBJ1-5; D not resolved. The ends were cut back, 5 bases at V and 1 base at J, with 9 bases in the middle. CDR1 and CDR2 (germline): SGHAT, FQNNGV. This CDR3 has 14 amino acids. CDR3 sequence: CASSRGGSNQPQHF. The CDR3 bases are TGTGCCAGCAGCCGGGGAGGCAGCAATCAGCCCCAGCATTTT.